The T cell receptor (beta chain) under discussion was sequenced for a study of molecular identifiers for immune sequencing clone quantification. Comment on this clonotype: It may be a read error: a sequence one base away is much more abundant.

Via MiXCR, TCRdb re-called the PCR reads, giving one row per CDR3 protein. The table records 300,000 to 400,000 distinct CDR3 sequences, under 25% of them present only once. Per the germline V gene, CDR1 is DFQATT and CDR2 is SNEGSKA (reference sequence). The length of the CDR3 is 12 residues. The receptor was isolated from a human donor in good health. Some libraries in this study had Jurkat cell RNA spiked in. The chain links TRBV20-1 to TRBJ2-7; TRBD1 is a possible D gene (6 bases). The sequencing input was naive CD8+ T cells from blood, with Jurkat cell RNA spiked in. The sample's subset: FACS-sorted CD8+CD4-CCR7+CD45RA+ naive T cells. CDR3: CSATDRSYEQHF. As DNA, the CDR3 is TGCAGTGCTACGGACAGATCCTACGAGCAGCACTTC.